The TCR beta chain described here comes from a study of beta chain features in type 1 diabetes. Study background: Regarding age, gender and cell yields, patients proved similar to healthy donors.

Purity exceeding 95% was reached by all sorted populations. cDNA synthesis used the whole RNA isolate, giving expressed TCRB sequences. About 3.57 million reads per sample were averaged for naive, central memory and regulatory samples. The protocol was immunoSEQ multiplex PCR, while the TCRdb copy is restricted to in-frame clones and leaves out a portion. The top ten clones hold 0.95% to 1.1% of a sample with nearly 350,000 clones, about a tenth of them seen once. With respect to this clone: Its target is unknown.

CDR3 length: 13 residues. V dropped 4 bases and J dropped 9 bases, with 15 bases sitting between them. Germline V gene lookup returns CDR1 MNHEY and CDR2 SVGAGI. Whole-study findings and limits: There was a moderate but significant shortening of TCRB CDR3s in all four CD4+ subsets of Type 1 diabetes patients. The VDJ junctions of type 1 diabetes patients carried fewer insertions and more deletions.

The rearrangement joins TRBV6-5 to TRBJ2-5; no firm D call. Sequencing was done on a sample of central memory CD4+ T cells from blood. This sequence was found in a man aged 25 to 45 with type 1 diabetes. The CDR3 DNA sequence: TGTGCCAGCAGTTCCGCCCGGGCTGGCGCCCAGTACTTC. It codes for CASSSARAGAQYF.